Shown below are 17 T cell receptor beta chains from a single sample sequenced in a study of naive and memory T cell subsets. Two oligonucleotides, mixed equimolar, formed the beta constant-region primer covering TRBC1 and TRBC2. A single record per CDR3 protein comes from TCRdb applying MiXCR to the UMI-ligation and nested PCR reads. Of 130,000 to 150,000 distinct CDR3 sequences listed, over 15% are singletons. The sequencing input was naive CD4+ T cells from blood. The source of these receptors is a human donor in good health.

This clonotype turned up a few times. The V gene is TRBV7-2, the J gene TRBJ2-1, with 11 nucleotides matching TRBD2. The CDR3 runs 15 residues. Trimming at V came to 7 bases and at J to 9 bases, leaving 11 bases not matched to a gene. Germline V gene lookup returns CDR1 SGHTA and CDR2 FQGNSA. CDR3 protein: CASNPGLAGGFEQFF. CDR3 DNA: TGTGCCAGCAACCCGGGGCTAGCGGGAGGATTTGAGCAGTTCTTC. The full variable domain, with the rest looked up from reference TRBV7-2 and TRBJ2-1, is GAGVSQSPSNKVTEKGKDVELRCDPISGHTALYWYRQSLGQGLEFLIYFQGNSAPDKSGLPSDRFSAERTGGSVSTLTIQRTQQEDSAVYLCASNPGLAGGFEQFFGPGTRLTVL.

The chain recombines TRBV30 with TRBJ2-3, with a tentative D call TRBD2 (5 bases). Germline CDR1 reads GTSNPN; CDR2 reads SVGIG (reference sequence). Trimming took off 4 bases at V and 3 bases at J, with 11 bases between the two ends. The CDR3 is 13 amino acids. CDR3 in amino acids: CAWNRGSTDTQYF. DNA of the CDR3: TGTGCCTGGAACCGGGGATCAACAGATACGCAGTATTTT. The whole variable domain, remainder taken from reference TRBV30 and TRBJ2-3, is SQTIHQWPATLVQPVGSPLSLECTVEGTSNPNLYWYRQAAGRGLQLLFYSVGIGQISSEVPQNLSASRPQDRQFILSSKKLLLSDSGFYLCAWNRGSTDTQYFGPGTRLTVL.

The chain combines TRBV5-1 with TRBJ1-5; 9 nucleotides line up with TRBD1. The junction had 3 bases not matched to a gene; V was cut back by 4 bases and J by 1 base. The CDR3 runs to 15 residues. Per germline, CDR1 SGHRS and CDR2 YFSETQ. CDR3: CASSLQGASNQPQHF. The CDR3 coding sequence is TGCGCCAGCAGCCTACAGGGGGCGAGCAATCAGCCCCAGCATTTT.

This clonotype was recorded a few times. CDR3 protein: CASSGYLAGPYNEQFF. The CDR3 bases are TGCGCCAGCAGCGGGTACTTAGCGGGACCCTACAATGAGCAGTTCTTC. The rearrangement uses TRBV5-1 and TRBJ2-1, with 8 positions matching TRBD2. V shed 4 bases and J 2 bases; nucleotides not matched to a gene: 8. Germline-derived CDR1 and CDR2 are SGHRS and YFSETQ. This CDR3 is built from 16 residues.

This clonotype has just a few counts. The V gene is TRBV20-1, the J gene TRBJ2-7; tentative D call: TRBD2 (5 bases). Germline V lookup: CDR1 DFQATT, CDR2 SNEGSKA (reference sequence). Deletions cut 3 bases from V and 3 bases from J, with 15 bases between. CDR3 length: 14 amino acids. CDR3 residues: CSASEGSGNYEQYF. The CDR3 DNA follows: TGCAGTGCTAGCGAAGGGTCGGGAAACTACGAGCAGTACTTC.

This clonotype was detected only a few times. The J gene is TRBJ2-1, the V gene TRBV24-1; TRBD2 matches at 13 bases. This CDR3 comprises 19 residues. Germline loops: CDR1 KGHDR, CDR2 SFDVKD. After removal of 9 bases from V and 2 bases from J, the junction contained 15 bases not matched to a gene. The CDR3 DNA reads as TGTGCCACCTCTGCCGGGGGACTAGCGGGACCTGGGCCCTACAATGAGCAGTTCTTC. Translation gives CATSAGGLAGPGPYNEQFF.

The chain joins TRBV28 to TRBJ1-6, with D perhaps TRBD1 (5 bases). From germline, CDR1 is MDHEN and CDR2 SYDVKM. Trimming stripped 7 bases from V and 9 bases from J, with 22 bases between. The CDR3 length is 16 residues. CDR3 sequence: CASTASGDSGFSPLHF. The CDR3 DNA reads as TGTGCCAGCACCGCATCGGGGGATTCGGGTTTTTCACCCCTCCACTTT.

The chain recombines TRBV7-2 with TRBJ2-3; D uncertain. This CDR3 contains 13 residues. V shed 5 bases and J shed 11 bases, with 17 bases lying between them. Germline loops: CDR1 SGHTA, CDR2 FQGNSA. The CDR3, as DNA: TGTGCCAGCAGCCCCACGCCTCGGGTGGGGCAGTATTTT. Encoded protein: CASSPTPRVGQYF. Using reference TRBV7-2 and TRBJ2-3 for the parts outside the CDR3, the full variable domain is GAGVSQSPSNKVTEKGKDVELRCDPISGHTALYWYRQSLGQGLEFLIYFQGNSAPDKSGLPSDRFSAERTGGSVSTLTIQRTQQEDSAVYLCASSPTPRVGQYFGPGTRLTVL.

The rearrangement joins TRBV5-1 to TRBJ1-4; D unresolved. Trimming removed 4 bases at V and 0 bases at J, with 10 bases between. The CDR3 has 15 amino acids. The V gene's germline CDR1 is SGHRS and CDR2 YFSETQ. CDR3 loop: CASSATSATNEKLFF. The CDR3 nucleotides read TGCGCCAGCAGCGCTACAAGCGCAACTAATGAAAAACTGTTTTTT.

Only a few counts were recorded for this clonotype. The gene calls are TRBV11-2 and TRBJ1-1, with D possibly being TRBD1 (5 bases). Deletions cut 8 bases from V and 1 base from J, with 23 bases between. Germline loops: CDR1 SGHAT, CDR2 FQNNGV. CDR3 length equals 17 residues. The CDR3 nucleotides read TGTGCCAGCCACATGGGGGGTCGCGGGCCGCCGAACACTGAAGCTTTCTTT. Amino acid sequence: CASHMGGRGPPNTEAFF.

The chain recombines TRBV6-1 with TRBJ1-1, with 10 bases aligning to TRBD1. Germline V gene lookup returns CDR1 MNHNS and CDR2 SASEGT. V gave up 6 bases and J gave up 4 bases; unmatched junction bases: 5. This CDR3 is 14 amino acids long. CDR3 DNA: TGTGCCAGCAGCCGACAGGGGGCCGTCACTGAAGCTTTCTTT. This gives the protein CASSRQGAVTEAFF.

This clonotype showed up just a few times. The chain has TRBV20-1 and TRBJ2-7, with D perhaps matching TRBD1 (5 bases). CDR1 and CDR2 from the germline V gene are DFQATT and SNEGSKA (reference sequence). Trimming removed 1 base from V and 2 bases from J, with 12 bases in between. The CDR3 spans 14 residues. CDR3 nucleotides: TGCAGTGCTAGAGGAGAGTCAGGGCCCTACGAGCAGTACTTC. As protein: CSARGESGPYEQYF.

The rearrangement uses TRBV6-1 and TRBJ2-3; no definite D call. The CDR3 consists of 14 residues. In germline, CDR1 is MNHNS, CDR2 SASEGT. The ends were cut back, 5 bases at V and 5 bases at J, with 14 bases in the middle. The CDR3 DNA sequence: TGTGCCAGCAGTCAGAAGGGTTGGGTAGATACGCAGTATTTT. This translates into CASSQKGWVDTQYF.

This clonotype has a handful of counts. The CDR3 here is CASSVASGGSYEQYF. The CDR3 bases are TGTGCCAGCAGCGTAGCTAGCGGGGGCTCGTACGAGCAGTACTTC. V and J are TRBV9 and TRBJ2-7, with 10 bases identical to TRBD2. The CDR3 loop spans 15 amino acids. The trim removed 0 bases at V and 4 bases at J, leaving 4 bases unmatched. From germline, CDR1 is SGDLS and CDR2 YYNGEE.

The table lists this clonotype with many counts. V usage is TRBV27 and J usage is TRBJ2-2; 8 positions agree with TRBD1. Per the germline V gene, CDR1 is MNHEY and CDR2 is SMNVEV (reference sequence). There are 14 residues in the CDR3. V shed 0 bases and J 8 bases; nucleotides not matched to a gene: 2. DNA of the CDR3: TGTGCCAGCAGTTTATCCGACAGGGGAGGGGAGCTGTTTTTT. The encoded protein is CASSLSDRGGELFF.

Details on this clonotype: Germline and junction disagree at one end, which may indicate a read error. V and J are TRBV6-5 and TRBJ1-4, with D tentatively TRBD1 (5 bases). The CDR3 is 15 residues long. Germline V gives CDR1 MNHEY, CDR2 SVGAGI. The chain's CDR3 is CASSYSGGFNEKPFF. Written as DNA, the CDR3 is TGTGCCAGCAGTTACTCCGGGGGTTTTAATGAAAAACCGTTTTTT.

This clonotype was observed a few times. The genes are TRBV7-2 and TRBJ2-5; D is ambiguous. The germline V gene has CDR1 SGHTA and CDR2 FQGNSA. V lost 5 bases and J lost 5, with 9 bases in between. The CDR3 is 12 residues long. CDR3 bases: TGTGCCAGCAGCCCATACACCGAGACCCAGTACTTC. Translated: CASSPYTETQYF.